A single sample gave rise to the 11 T cell receptor beta chains below, sequenced in a study of T cells in narcolepsy. Repertoires were generated with immunoSEQ multiplex PCR, while TCRdb's copy carries only in-frame clones and drops some. The data contain around 35,000 clones, about 90% of them singletons. Sequencing was done on a sample of CD45RA- memory CD4+ T cells from PBMCs. These receptors were taken from a human donor with narcolepsy.

This sequence joins TRBV9 and TRBJ1-2; D gene ambiguous. The CDR3 has 13 amino acids. Germline V CDR1 and CDR2: SGDLS, YYNGEE. Trimming stripped 4 bases from V and 4 bases from J, with 11 bases between. The CDR3 sequence: CASSPRETYGYTF. In nucleotides, the CDR3 is TGTGCCAGCAGCCCTAGGGAGACCTATGGCTACACCTTC.

The sample holds a few counts of this clone. The rearrangement links TRBV6-1 to TRBJ2-7, with D perhaps TRBD2 (6 bases). The germline V gene has CDR1 MNHNS and CDR2 SASEGT. The CDR3 consists of 23 residues. V dropped 1 base and J dropped 1 base, with 35 bases sitting between them. CDR3 sequence (DNA): TGTGCCAGCAGTGAAGATGCGGGGCTCTACCCGCAATTGGGTGCCTTATCTTCCTACGAGCAGTACTTC. This translates into CASSEDAGLYPQLGALSSYEQYF.

The chain has TRBV27 and TRBJ2-2; D gene uncertain. Trimming took 2 bases from V and 2 from J, leaving 12 bases between them. Germline V gene data show CDR1 as MNHEY and CDR2 as SMNVEV (reference sequence). The CDR3 spans 16 residues. This chain's CDR3 is CASSLSRSLNTGELFF. The CDR3 DNA sequence: TGTGCCAGCAGTTTAAGCCGAAGCCTCAACACCGGGGAGCTGTTTTTT.

This clone has only one observation. The J gene is TRBJ1-5, the V gene TRBV19; D unclear. Germline CDR1 is LNHDA and CDR2 is SQIVND (reference sequence). The CDR3 covers 14 residues. Trimming left V 3 bases short and J 2 bases short, with 8 bases between. Written as DNA, the CDR3 is TGTGCCAGTAGTATTGAAGATGGCAATCAGCCCCAGCATTTT. This translates into CASSIEDGNQPQHF.

This clone was picked up one time. This sequence joins TRBV5-5 and TRBJ2-1, with D perhaps TRBD2 (6 bases). Per germline, CDR1 SGHKS and CDR2 YYEKEE (reference sequence). The CDR3 loop spans 14 amino acids. Trimming stripped 0 bases from V and 5 bases from J, with 9 bases between. CDR3 region: CASSLEGTHNEQFF. For the CDR3, the DNA is TGTGCCAGCAGCTTGGAAGGGACTCACAATGAGCAGTTCTTC.

This rearrangement joins TRBV5-5 to TRBJ1-6; D is perhaps TRBD1 (5 bases). The CDR3 sequence is 14 residues long. V was clipped by 1 base and J by 9 bases, with 11 bases between them. Germline loops: CDR1 SGHKS, CDR2 YYEKEE (reference sequence). CDR3 DNA: TGTGCCAGCAGCTTGTGGCAGGGACCTTCACCCCTCCACTTT. Translation gives CASSLWQGPSPLHF.

The J gene is TRBJ2-7, the V gene TRBV15; 7 bases map to TRBD1. CDR3 length: 13 residues. Germline V gives CDR1 LNHNV, CDR2 YYDKDF (reference sequence). Unmatched junction bases numbered 11, after V lost 3 bases and J lost 12 bases. The CDR3 loop is CATSSGDSLLRYF. CDR3 DNA: TGTGCCACCAGCAGCGGGGACAGCCTTCTACGGTACTTC.

This clone was seen only once. V and J are TRBV7-2 and TRBJ2-7, with D possibly being TRBD1 (5 bases). With 1 base removed from V and 2 bases from J, the gap between germline ends came to 18 bases. The V gene's germline CDR1 is SGHTA and CDR2 FQGNSA. CDR3 length: 17 amino acids. This chain's CDR3 is CASSLGSGGAQTYEQYF. The CDR3 DNA reads as TGTGCCAGCAGCTTAGGCTCTGGTGGGGCCCAAACCTACGAGCAGTACTTC.

The chain carries TRBV30 and TRBJ1-5; no clear D gene. CDR3 length equals 13 residues. Trimming pared 4 bases from V and 0 bases from J, leaving 7 bases between. Germline V gives CDR1 GTSNPN, CDR2 SVGIG (reference sequence). CDR3 DNA: TGTGCCTGGACATTGGATAGCAATCAGCCCCAGCATTTT. This codes for CAWTLDSNQPQHF.

This chain uses TRBV10-2 with TRBJ1-1; the D is unclear. V was clipped by 2 bases and J by 8 bases, with 9 bases between them. Germline assignment: CDR1 WSHSY and CDR2 SAAADI. The CDR3 sequence is 12 residues long. DNA of the CDR3: TGCGCCAGCAGTGAGAGGAATCTCGAAGCTTTCTTT. Residues: CASSERNLEAFF.

The chain links TRBV6-1 to TRBJ1-2; unclear D gene. The CDR3 extends over 13 amino acids. The germline V gene has CDR1 MNHNS and CDR2 SASEGT. Deletions cut 5 bases from V and 8 bases from J, with 15 bases between. This CDR3 reads CASSSPSDRGYTF. CDR3 nucleotides: TGTGCCAGCAGTTCCCCCTCGGATCGCGGCTACACCTTC.